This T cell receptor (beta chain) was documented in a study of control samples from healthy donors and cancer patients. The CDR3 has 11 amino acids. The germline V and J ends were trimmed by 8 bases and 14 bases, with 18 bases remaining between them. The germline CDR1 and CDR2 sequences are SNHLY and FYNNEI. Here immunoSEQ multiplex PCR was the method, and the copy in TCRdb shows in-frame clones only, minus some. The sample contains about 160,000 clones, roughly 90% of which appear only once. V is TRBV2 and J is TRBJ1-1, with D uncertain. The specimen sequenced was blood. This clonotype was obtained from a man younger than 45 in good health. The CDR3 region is CASLLGPETFF. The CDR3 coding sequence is TGTGCCAGCTTGCTTGGACCCGAGACATTCTTT.